The clone carrying this TCR beta chain occurred a few times. This sample was taken from a study of cytomegalovirus exposure and HLA in healthy donors. Study in general: Earlier sequencing of approximately 180 million T cells yielded approximately 100 million unique TCR beta sequences. Early release data held about 92 million unique TCRs from HLA-typed donors.

The PCR employed 60 Vbeta primers together with 13 Jbeta primers. Produced via immunoSEQ multiplex PCR; TCRdb's table is partial and in-frame only. Here the sample spans more than 200,000 clones, over 75% being singletons. V lost 5 bases, J lost 8 bases, and 6 bases stayed unmatched. The CDR3 is made up of 13 amino acids. Germline V CDR1 and CDR2: MNHNS, SASEGT. Sampled while nominally healthy, donors likely had unrecorded immune exposures. The source of this sequence is a girl aged 2 to 9 in good health and CMV-seronegative. This rearrangement joins TRBV6-1 to TRBJ2-5; TRBD1 matches at 9 bases. The specimen was PBMCs. DNA of the CDR3: TGTGCCAGCAGTTTGGACAGGGGCCATACCCAGTACTTC. Translating gives CASSLDRGHTQYF.